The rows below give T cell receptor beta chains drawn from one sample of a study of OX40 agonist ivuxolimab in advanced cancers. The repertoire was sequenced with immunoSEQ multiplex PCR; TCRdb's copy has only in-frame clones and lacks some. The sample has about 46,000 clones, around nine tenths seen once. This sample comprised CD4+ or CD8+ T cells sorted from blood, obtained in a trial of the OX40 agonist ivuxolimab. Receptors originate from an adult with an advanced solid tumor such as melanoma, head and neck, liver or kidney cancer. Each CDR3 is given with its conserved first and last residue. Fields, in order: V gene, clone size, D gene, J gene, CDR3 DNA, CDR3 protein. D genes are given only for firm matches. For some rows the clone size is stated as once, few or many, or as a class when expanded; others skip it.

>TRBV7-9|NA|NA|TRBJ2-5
TGTGCCAGCAGCTTACCAGGCCAAGAGACCCAGTACTTC
CASSLPGQETQYF
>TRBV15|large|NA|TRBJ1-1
TGTGCCACCAGCGGGGCGAGACAGCGCACTGAAGCTTTCTTT
CATSGARQRTEAFF
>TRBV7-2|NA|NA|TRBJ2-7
TGTGCCAGCACCGAGGGGGACGGCGCCTACGAGCAGTACTTC
CASTEGDGAYEQYF
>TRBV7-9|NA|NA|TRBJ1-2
TGTGCCAGCAGCGGCGGGGCGGAGAGTACTAACTATGGCTACACCTTC
CASSGGAESTNYGYTF
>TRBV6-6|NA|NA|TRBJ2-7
TGTGCCACCCACGGGACACGCTACGAGCAGTACTTC
CATHGTRYEQYF
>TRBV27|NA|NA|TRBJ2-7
TGTGCCAGCAGTTCATACAGGGAAAGGTCCTCCTACGAGCAGTACTTC
CASSSYRERSSYEQYF
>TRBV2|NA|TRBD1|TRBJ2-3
TGTGCCAGCAGTGTCACCAGGGGGACCTCTAGCACAGATACGCAGTATTTT
CASSVTRGTSSTDTQYF
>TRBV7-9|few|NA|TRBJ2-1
TGTGCCAGCAGCCTCGCGGGAAGCTACAATGAGCAGTTCTTC
CASSLAGSYNEQFF
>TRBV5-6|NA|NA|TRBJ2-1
TGTGCCAGCAGCTTATCGATTAGCATGAATGAGCAGTTCTTC
CASSLSISMNEQFF
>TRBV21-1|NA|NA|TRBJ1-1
TGTGCCAGCAGCTTAGGACGGGACACCCAGAACACTGAAGCTTTCTTT
CASSLGRDTQNTEAFF
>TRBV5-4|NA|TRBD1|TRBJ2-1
TGTGCCAGCAGCTCGGGGACAGGGCGGTATGAGCAGTTCTTC
CASSSGTGRYEQFF
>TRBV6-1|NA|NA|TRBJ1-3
TGTGCCAGCAGTGATATGCAGAGCTCTGGAAACACCATATATTTT
CASSDMQSSGNTIYF
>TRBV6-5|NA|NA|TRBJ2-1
TGTGCCAGCAGTTACACGGGAGCCAACAATGAGCAGTTCTTC
CASSYTGANNEQFF
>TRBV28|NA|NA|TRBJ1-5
TGTGCCAGCAGTGCAGACCAGGAGTCCAATCAGCCCCAGCATTTT
CASSADQESNQPQHF
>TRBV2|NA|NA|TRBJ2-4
TGTGCTGGGCTGGATGGAGCCAAAAACATTCAGTACTTC
CAGLDGAKNIQYF
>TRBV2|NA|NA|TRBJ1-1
TGTGCCAGCAGTGAAGGCGGGTATCGGGGGAACACTGAAGCTTTCTTT
CASSEGGYRGNTEAFF
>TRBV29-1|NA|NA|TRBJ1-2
TGCAGCGTTGTTGGGGGTGGTGGCTACACCTTC
CSVVGGGGYTF
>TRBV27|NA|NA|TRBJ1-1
TGTGCCAGCGCAGTGGGCAGATGGGAGAACACTGAAGCTTTCTTT
CASAVGRWENTEAFF
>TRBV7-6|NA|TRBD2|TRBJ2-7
TGTGCCAGCAGCTTAGAGGCTAGCGGGAGTAGACACGAGCAGTACTTC
CASSLEASGSRHEQYF
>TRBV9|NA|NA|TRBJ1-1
TGTGCCAGCAGCCCGCGATGGGGGGCGAACACTGAAGCTTTCTTT
CASSPRWGANTEAFF
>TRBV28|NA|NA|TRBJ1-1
TGTGCCAGCAGTTACCCTCGGGATTTTGGAACTGAAGCTTTCTTT
CASSYPRDFGTEAFF
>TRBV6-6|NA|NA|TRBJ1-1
TGTGCCAGCAGTTACCTAGCGGGGGGCTTGGCTGAAGCTTTCTTT
CASSYLAGGLAEAFF
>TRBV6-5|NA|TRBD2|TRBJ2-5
TGTGCCAGCAATCACCCCACTAGCGCTGAGACCCAGTACTTC
CASNHPTSAETQYF
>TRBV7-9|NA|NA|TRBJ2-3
TGTGCCAGCAGTAGCACAGATACGCAGTATTTT
CASSSTDTQYF